A selection of T cell receptor beta chains follows, all from one sample in a study of identical twins. TCRdb used MiXCR to reprocess the 5' RACE reads, holding one entry per CDR3 protein. The data contain some 1,600,000 distinct CDR3 sequences, roughly 35% of them singletons. Sequenced: cord blood. Receptors were obtained from a newborn girl in good health. The CDR3 runs from the conserved cysteine through the conserved F or W. D genes are given only for firm matches. For some rows the clone size is stated as once, few or many, or as a class when expanded; others skip it.

TRBV20-1	.	TRBJ2-1	TRBD2	CSAPLAGHYNEQFF	TGCAGTGCTCCACTAGCGGGACACTACAATGAGCAGTTCTTC
TRBV18	.	TRBJ2-1	.	CASSPRTRGGNEQFF	TGTGCCAGCTCACCGCGGACTAGAGGGGGCAATGAGCAGTTCTTC
TRBV29-1	many	TRBJ2-1	.	CSVDWRPNNNEQFF	TGCAGCGTTGATTGGCGACCCAACAACAATGAGCAGTTCTTC
TRBV5-1	.	TRBJ1-1	.	CASSTVTMNTEAFF	TGCGCCAGCAGCACGGTTACCATGAACACTGAAGCTTTCTTT
TRBV20-1	few	TRBJ1-2	.	CSASQSYGYTF	TGCAGTGCTAGTCAGAGCTATGGCTACACCTTC
TRBV25-1	.	TRBJ1-3	.	CASSELRGNGGNTIYF	TGTGCCAGCAGTGAATTAAGAGGGAACGGTGGAAACACCATATATTTT
TRBV12-3/TRBV12-4	.	TRBJ2-3	TRBD2	CASSFLRGLAGAGDMQYF	TGTGCCAGCAGTTTTCTGAGGGGACTAGCGGGGGCGGGGGATATGCAGTATTTT
TRBV5-1	few	TRBJ2-5	.	CASRRGNQETQYF	TGCGCCAGCAGGAGGGGTAATCAAGAGACCCAGTACTTC
TRBV7-9	few	TRBJ2-7	TRBD1	CASSTRTGGAYEQYF	TGTGCCAGCAGCACCCGGACAGGGGGGGCCTACGAGCAGTACTTC
TRBV2	.	TRBJ2-6	.	CASSGERSGANVLTF	TGTGCCAGCAGTGGGGAGCGGTCTGGGGCCAACGTCCTGACTTTC
TRBV27	few	TRBJ2-3	TRBD2	CASSSPTRRGSDTQYF	TGTGCCAGCAGTTCCCCGACTAGGCGGGGGTCAGATACGCAGTATTTT
TRBV7-2	many	TRBJ2-7	TRBD2	CASSLEGPGLAYEQYF	TGTGCCAGCAGCTTAGAAGGACCGGGACTAGCCTACGAGCAGTACTTC
TRBV7-9	.	TRBJ2-5	TRBD2	CASSLAHSGLQETQYF	TGTGCCAGCAGCTTAGCCCATAGCGGGTTACAAGAGACCCAGTACTTC
TRBV12-3/TRBV12-4	few	TRBJ2-5	.	CASSLSVGVEQYF	TGTGCCAGCAGTCTTTCTGTTGGGGTGGAGCAGTACTTC
TRBV5-6	.	TRBJ2-1	TRBD1	CASSGTGVFNEQFF	TGTGCCAGCAGCGGGACAGGGGTCTTCAATGAGCAGTTCTTC
TRBV7-2	.	TRBJ1-4	.	CASSLVARNEKLFF	TGTGCCAGCAGCTTAGTGGCCAGAAATGAAAAACTGTTTTTT